These T cell receptor beta chains were read from a single sample in a study of identical twins. TCRdb itself ran the 5' RACE reads through MiXCR, one entry per CDR3 protein. This table holds 500,000 or so distinct CDR3 sequences, around 14% found once. These records were also assigned to another study, of yellow fever vaccine responses in identical twins.

The material sequenced was CD4+ T cells sorted from blood. The receptors were sampled from a woman aged 18-29 years in good health. Each CDR3 is given with its conserved first and last residue.

V gene | CDR3 protein
TRBV7-9 | CASSFTSSGANVLTF
TRBV11-2 | CASSSDRDGYNEQFF
TRBV7-2 | CASSSTGEKETQYF
TRBV20-1 | CSASSISGGLSSYNEQFF
TRBV5-1 | CASSPGIGKQETQYF
TRBV7-9 | CASSLILTSGTYEQYF
TRBV29-1 | CSVEGGHEQYF
TRBV29-1 | CSAAVASGVETQYF
TRBV28 | CASRSQGRLGGYTF
TRBV5-1 | CASSLDRERLETQYF
TRBV6-1 | CASSARRSSRETQYF
TRBV28 | CASSSSDRVGVTDTQYF
TRBV11-2 | CASSADRATDTQYF
TRBV4-1 | CASSQFPDGTSGIMGPYEQYF
TRBV6-5 | CASRGFTGELFF
TRBV4-3 | CASSQEAGGTPTKQYF
TRBV10-3 | CAISGSHPGELFF
TRBV15 | CATSVRGAATDTQYF
TRBV5-1 | CASSLSGGGEKLFF
TRBV12-3/TRBV12-4 | CASSSTGRNQPQHF
TRBV20-1 | CSASKGSSSYDEQFF
TRBV12-3/TRBV12-4 | CASSDKEVIAEAFF
TRBV4-1 | CASSLKGGGTDTQYF
TRBV27 | CASSWGPRNQPQHF
TRBV5-4 | CASSLVSGVGQFF
TRBV10-3 | CAISIAGSSSYNEQFF
TRBV5-1 | CASSLGTASGNTIYF
TRBV29-1 | CTRGGLAEINEQFF
TRBV24-1 | CATSGPGRTGTGELFF
TRBV3-1 | CASGISGWEQYF
TRBV25-1 | CASREMSGSTDTQYF
TRBV5-5 | CASSLNVGGSGNTIYF
TRBV6-2/TRBV6-3 | CASSRPPGSGSTGELFF
TRBV29-1 | CSVGGTGEISTDTQYF
TRBV20-1 | CSARESGLGTGELFF
TRBV20-1 | CSAKTGGGNTGELFF
TRBV14 | CASSRQLDSPLHF
TRBV5-1 | CASSLDPAGNTGELFF
TRBV15 | CATSSVLGTDTQYF
TRBV7-3 | CASSLYSGTTDTQYF
TRBV27 | CASSSSFGRGQIYEQYF
TRBV13 | CASSFVGRTGELFF
TRBV4-2 | CASSPVSGGRRTGELFF
TRBV10-3 | CAISEQVAYEQYF
TRBV5-1 | CASSTGLAAEQFF
TRBV20-1 | CSARRTGETEAFF
TRBV3-1 | CASSQTPGLVELGIQYF
TRBV3-1 | CASEGPAGVEQYF
TRBV5-1 | CASSLEVSGADTQYF
TRBV11-2 | CASSSFTEVRYF
TRBV5-1 | CASSAGTSGNKDTQYF
TRBV3-1 | CASSPADREQYF
TRBV6-2/TRBV6-3 | CASRQLGQDDYEQYF
TRBV19 | CASSGTSGDTGELFF
TRBV20-1 | CSASRMGQLNEQYF